The 10 T cell receptor beta chains given below trace back to one sample, sequenced in a study of response to subunit inactivated influenza vaccine. TCRdb itself ran the RT-PCR reads through MiXCR, one entry per CDR3 protein. The sample lists about 500,000 distinct CDR3 sequences, around 13% seen once, with roughly 14% in the top ten. This specimen consisted of PBMCs from blood, obtained 40 to 50 days after vaccination. These receptors were collected from a man aged 50-60 years who received an inactivated influenza vaccine.

V is TRBV12-3 or TRBV12-4 and J is TRBJ2-1; unclear D gene. With 6 bases removed from V and 4 bases from J, the gap between germline ends came to 13 bases. The CDR3 consists of 14 residues. CDR3 amino acids: CASSPPQRYNEQFF. In DNA, the CDR3 is TGTGCCAGCAGCCCCCCGCAGAGATACAATGAGCAGTTCTTC.

The rearrangement uses TRBV6-1 and TRBJ1-1; 8 bases are a match to TRBD1. Per germline, CDR1 MNHNS and CDR2 SASEGT. The CDR3 has 15 residues. V trimming: 2 bases; J trimming: 4 bases; junction bases outside the gene matches: 6. The DNA of the CDR3 is TGTGCCAGCAGTGAACGGTGGACAGGGCTCACTGAAGCTTTCTTT. This codes for CASSERWTGLTEAFF.

This clonotype was picked up many times. The chain is built from TRBV10-3 and TRBJ2-1, with D possibly being TRBD2 (6 bases). This CDR3 is 13 amino acids long. V was clipped by 8 bases and J by 6 bases, with 14 bases between them. Per germline, CDR1 ENHRY and CDR2 SYGVKD. CDR3 coding DNA: TGTGCCATCGAGCGGGCGGGGTCCAATGAGCAGTTCTTC. It specifies CAIERAGSNEQFF.

The V gene is TRBV7-9, the J gene TRBJ1-3, with D unclear. This CDR3 has 16 amino acids. Trimming shortened V by 1 base and J by 0 bases, and 10 bases separated the two germline ends. CDR1 is SEHNR and CDR2 is FQNEAQ in the germline V gene (reference sequence). The CDR3: CASSLGYSGSGNTIYF. In DNA form, the CDR3 reads TGTGCCAGCAGCTTAGGATACAGCGGCTCTGGAAACACCATATATTTT.

This clonotype has at least ten counts. The CDR3 DNA sequence: TGTGCCATCAGTAGGTCCGCTCTTCAGTACTTC. Translating gives CAISRSALQYF. The chain employs TRBV10-3 and TRBJ2-7; D gene unclear. Germline V gives CDR1 ENHRY, CDR2 SYGVKD. V was shortened by 5 bases and J by 10 bases, with 12 bases between the two germline ends. The length of the CDR3 is 11 residues.

This clonotype has ten or more counts. The chain carries TRBV5-1 and TRBJ2-5; 14 positions match TRBD2. CDR3 size: 16 residues. V lost 2 bases to trimming and J lost 5 bases; unmatched junction nucleotides: 5. Germline CDR1 and CDR2: SGHRS and YFSETQ. The DNA of the CDR3 is TGCGCCAGCAGCTTTGGGGGACTAGCGGGAGTGGAGACCCAGTACTTC. Translated, it gives CASSFGGLAGVETQYF.

The rearrangement uses TRBV12-3 or TRBV12-4 and TRBJ1-4; 9 positions match TRBD1. V trimming: 2 bases; J trimming: 7 bases; junction bases outside the gene matches: 5. This CDR3 is built from 15 residues. CDR3 region: CASSLFGTGIEKLFF. Here the CDR3 DNA reads TGTGCCAGCAGTTTATTCGGGACAGGGATTGAAAAACTGTTTTTT.

The chain employs TRBV7-2 and TRBJ2-7; no firm D call. V lost 4 bases and J lost 2, with 12 bases in between. Germline loops: CDR1 SGHTA, CDR2 FQGNSA. The CDR3 totals 14 residues. The CDR3 DNA follows: TGTGCCAGCAGCTCCGGACCTCCCGCCTACGAGCAGTACTTC. It yields the protein CASSSGPPAYEQYF.

The J gene is TRBJ2-7, the V gene TRBV20-1; 10 nucleotides align to TRBD2. Germline lookup yields CDR1 DFQATT and CDR2 SNEGSKA (reference sequence). This CDR3 is built from 17 residues. The J segment lost 4 bases and the V segment lost 6 bases, leaving 18 bases of the junction unmatched. CDR3 protein: CSARGGGGRAGGYEQYF. CDR3 sequence (DNA): TGCAGTGCCAGGGGAGGGGGAGGGAGAGCGGGAGGGTACGAGCAGTACTTC.

The gene calls are TRBV2 and TRBJ2-2; D perhaps matches TRBD2 (6 bases). CDR1 and CDR2 (germline): SNHLY, FYNNEI. With 4 bases removed from V and 0 bases from J, the gap between germline ends came to 9 bases. The CDR3 sequence is 15 residues long. Here the CDR3 DNA reads TGTGCCAGCAGTGCCGGGACTCCGAACACCGGGGAGCTGTTTTTT. Translating it yields CASSAGTPNTGELFF.